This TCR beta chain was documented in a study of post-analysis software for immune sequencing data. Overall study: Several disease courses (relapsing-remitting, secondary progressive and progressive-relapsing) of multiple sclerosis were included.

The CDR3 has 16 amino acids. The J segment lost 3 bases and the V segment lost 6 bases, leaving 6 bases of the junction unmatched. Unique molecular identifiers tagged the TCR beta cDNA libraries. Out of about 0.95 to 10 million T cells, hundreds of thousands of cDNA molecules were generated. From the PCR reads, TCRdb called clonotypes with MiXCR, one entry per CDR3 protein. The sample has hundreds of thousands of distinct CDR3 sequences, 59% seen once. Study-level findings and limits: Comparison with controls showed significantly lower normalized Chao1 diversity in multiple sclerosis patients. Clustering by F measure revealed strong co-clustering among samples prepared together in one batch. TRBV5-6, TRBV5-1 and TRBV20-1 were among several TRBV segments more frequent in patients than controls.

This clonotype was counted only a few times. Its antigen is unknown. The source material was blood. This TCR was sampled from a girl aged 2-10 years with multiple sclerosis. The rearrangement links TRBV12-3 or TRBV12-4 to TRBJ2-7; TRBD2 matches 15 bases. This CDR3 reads CASSPGLAGGNYEQYF. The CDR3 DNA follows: TGTGCCAGCAGCCCGGGACTAGCGGGGGGAAACTACGAGCAGTACTTC.